The clone carrying this T cell receptor (beta chain) was recorded at least ten times. TCRdb re-derived calls from the RT-PCR reads in MiXCR, one entry per CDR3 protein. The sample comprises 550,000 to 750,000 distinct CDR3 sequences, 14% of which are singletons, and 3% to 4.5% rests with the top ten. Trimming shortened V by 4 bases and J by 4 bases, and 12 bases separated the two germline ends. Germline lookup yields CDR1 SGHRS and CDR2 YFSETQ. The CDR3 consists of 14 residues. This receptor was taken from a female donor in good health, serving as a healthy control. This chain connects TRBV5-1 to TRBJ2-1; no firm D call. The source material was memory CD4+ T cells from blood. For the CDR3, the DNA is TGCGCCAGCAGCCCGCCCCCTCAATACAATGAGCAGTTCTTC. Protein: CASSPPPQYNEQFF.